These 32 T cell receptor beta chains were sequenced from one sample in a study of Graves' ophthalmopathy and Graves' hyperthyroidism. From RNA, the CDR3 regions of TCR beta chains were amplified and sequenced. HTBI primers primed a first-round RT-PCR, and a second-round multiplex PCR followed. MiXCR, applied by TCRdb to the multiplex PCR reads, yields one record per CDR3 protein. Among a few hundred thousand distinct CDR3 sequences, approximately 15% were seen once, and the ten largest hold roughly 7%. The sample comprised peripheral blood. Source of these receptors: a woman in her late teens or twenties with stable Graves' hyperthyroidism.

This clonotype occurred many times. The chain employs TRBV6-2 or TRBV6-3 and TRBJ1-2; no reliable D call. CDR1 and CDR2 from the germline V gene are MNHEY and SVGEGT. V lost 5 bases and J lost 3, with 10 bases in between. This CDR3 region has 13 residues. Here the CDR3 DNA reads TGTGCCAGCAGTACCCCCCAGGACTATGGCTACACCTTC. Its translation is CASSTPQDYGYTF.

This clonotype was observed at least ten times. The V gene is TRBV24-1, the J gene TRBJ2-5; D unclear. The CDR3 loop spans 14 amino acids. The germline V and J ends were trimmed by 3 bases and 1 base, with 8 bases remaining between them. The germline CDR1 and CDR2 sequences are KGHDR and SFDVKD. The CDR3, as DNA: TGTGCCACCAGTGATGCTCCGGGCCAAGAGACCCAGTACTTC. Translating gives CATSDAPGQETQYF.

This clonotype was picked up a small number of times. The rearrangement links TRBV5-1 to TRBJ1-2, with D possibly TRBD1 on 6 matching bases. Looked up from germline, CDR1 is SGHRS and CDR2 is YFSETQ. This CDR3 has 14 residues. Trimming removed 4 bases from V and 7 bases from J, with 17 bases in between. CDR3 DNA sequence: TGCGCCAGCAGCAATCCAGGGGCTTGGTCTGGCTACACCTTC. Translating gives CASSNPGAWSGYTF. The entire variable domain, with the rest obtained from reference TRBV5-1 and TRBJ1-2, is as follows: KAGVTQTPRYLIKTRGQQVTLSCSPISGHRSVSWYQQTPGQGLQFLFEYFSETQRNKGNFPGRFSGRQFSNSRSEMNVSTLELGDSALYLCASSNPGAWSGYTFGSGTRLTVV.

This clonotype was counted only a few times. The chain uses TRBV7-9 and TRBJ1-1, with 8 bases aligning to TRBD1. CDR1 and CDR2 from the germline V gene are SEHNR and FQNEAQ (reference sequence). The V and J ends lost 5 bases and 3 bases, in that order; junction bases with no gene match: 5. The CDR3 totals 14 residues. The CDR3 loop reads CASSPRGRHTEAFF. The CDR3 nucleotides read TGTGCCAGCAGCCCCAGGGGGCGCCACACTGAAGCTTTCTTT.

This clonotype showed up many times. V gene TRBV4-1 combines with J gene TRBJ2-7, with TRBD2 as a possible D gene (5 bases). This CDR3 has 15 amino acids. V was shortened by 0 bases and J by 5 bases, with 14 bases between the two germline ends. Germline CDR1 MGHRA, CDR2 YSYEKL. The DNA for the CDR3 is TGCGCCAGCAGCCAAGAATCGCCCCAGAGGGACGAGCAGTACTTC. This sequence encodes CASSQESPQRDEQYF.

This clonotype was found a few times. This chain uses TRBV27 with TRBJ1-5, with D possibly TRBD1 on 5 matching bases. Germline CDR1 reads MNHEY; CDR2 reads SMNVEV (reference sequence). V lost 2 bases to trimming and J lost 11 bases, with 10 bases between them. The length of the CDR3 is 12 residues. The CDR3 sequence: CASSLIGGAQHF. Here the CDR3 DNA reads TGTGCCAGCAGTTTAATAGGAGGGGCCCAGCATTTT.

Here the CDR3 DNA reads TGTGCCAGCAGCCTCCGGACTGGGGGGGCCCTCTACGAGCAGTACTTC. This sequence encodes CASSLRTGGALYEQYF. The chain uses TRBV13 and TRBJ2-7; maybe TRBD2 (7 bases). Trimming cost V 5 bases and J 3 bases, with 20 bases left between them. The CDR3 has 16 amino acids. Germline V CDR1 and CDR2: PRHDT, FYEKMQ (reference sequence).

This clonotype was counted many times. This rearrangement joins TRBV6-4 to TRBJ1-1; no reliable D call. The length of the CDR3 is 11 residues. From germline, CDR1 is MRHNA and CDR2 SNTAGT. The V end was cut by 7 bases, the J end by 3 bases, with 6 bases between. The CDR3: CASNHHTEAFF. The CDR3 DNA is TGTGCCAGCAACCACCACACTGAAGCTTTCTTT.

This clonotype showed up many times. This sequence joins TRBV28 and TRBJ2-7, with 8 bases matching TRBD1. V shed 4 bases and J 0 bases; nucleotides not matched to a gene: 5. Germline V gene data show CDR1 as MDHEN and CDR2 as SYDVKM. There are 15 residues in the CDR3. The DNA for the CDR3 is TGTGCCAGCAGTTCTGGGACAGGTGCCTCCTACGAGCAGTACTTC. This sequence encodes CASSSGTGASYEQYF.

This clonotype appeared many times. This chain's CDR3 is CASSQGWGETQYF. In nucleotides, the CDR3 is TGTGCCAGCAGTCAGGGTTGGGGGGAGACCCAGTACTTC. J is TRBJ2-5 and V is TRBV25-1, with D perhaps assigned TRBD1 or TRBD2 (5 bases each). Germline-derived CDR1 and CDR2 are MGHDK and SYGVNS. This CDR3 has 13 residues. Trimming pared 5 bases from V and 5 bases from J, leaving 12 bases between.

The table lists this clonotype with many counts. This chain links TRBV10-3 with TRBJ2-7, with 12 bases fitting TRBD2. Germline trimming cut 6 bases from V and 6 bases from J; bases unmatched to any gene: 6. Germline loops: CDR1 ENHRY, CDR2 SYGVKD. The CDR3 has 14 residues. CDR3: CAIRETSGGGEQYF. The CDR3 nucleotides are TGTGCCATCAGGGAGACTAGCGGGGGAGGCGAGCAGTACTTC.

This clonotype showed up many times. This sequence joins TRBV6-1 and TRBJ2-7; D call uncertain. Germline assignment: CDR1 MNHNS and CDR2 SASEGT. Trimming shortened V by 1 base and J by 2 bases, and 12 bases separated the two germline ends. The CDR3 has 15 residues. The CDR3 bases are TGTGCCAGCAGTGAAGGGTGGAGTCCCCCCTACGAGCAGTACTTC. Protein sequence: CASSEGWSPPYEQYF.

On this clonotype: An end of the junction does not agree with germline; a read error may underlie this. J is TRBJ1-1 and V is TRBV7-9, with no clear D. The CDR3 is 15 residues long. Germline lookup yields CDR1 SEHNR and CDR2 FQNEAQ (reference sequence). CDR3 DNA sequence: TGTGCCAGCAGTTCCCCGGGTTCCCTGAACACTGAAGCTTGCTTT. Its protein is CASSSPGSLNTEACF. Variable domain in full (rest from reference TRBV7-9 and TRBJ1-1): DTGVSQNPRHKITKRGQNVTFRCDPISEHNRLYWYRQTLGQGPEFLTYFQNEAQLEKSRLLSDRFSAERPKGSFSTLEIQRTEQGDSAMYLCASSSPGSLNTEACFGQGTRLTVV.

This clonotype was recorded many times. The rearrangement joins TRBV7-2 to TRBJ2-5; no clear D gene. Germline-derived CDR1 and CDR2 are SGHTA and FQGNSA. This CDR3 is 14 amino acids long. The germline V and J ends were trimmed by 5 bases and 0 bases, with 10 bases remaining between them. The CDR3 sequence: CASSDLGNQETQYF. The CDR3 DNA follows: TGTGCCAGCAGCGATTTGGGTAACCAAGAGACCCAGTACTTC.

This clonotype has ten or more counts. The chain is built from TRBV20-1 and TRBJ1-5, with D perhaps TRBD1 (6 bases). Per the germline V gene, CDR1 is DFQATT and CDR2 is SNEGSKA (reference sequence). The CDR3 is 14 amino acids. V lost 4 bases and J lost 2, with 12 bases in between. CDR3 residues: CSATTGNGNQPQHF. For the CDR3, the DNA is TGCAGTGCTACAACAGGGAATGGCAATCAGCCCCAGCATTTT.

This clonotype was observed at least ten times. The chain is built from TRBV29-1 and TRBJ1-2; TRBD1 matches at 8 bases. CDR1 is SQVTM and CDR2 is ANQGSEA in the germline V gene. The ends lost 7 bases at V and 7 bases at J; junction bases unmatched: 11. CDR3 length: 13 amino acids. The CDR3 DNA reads TGCAGCGGCCAGGGGGCGCTCGATGGTGGCTACACCTTC. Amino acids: CSGQGALDGGYTF.

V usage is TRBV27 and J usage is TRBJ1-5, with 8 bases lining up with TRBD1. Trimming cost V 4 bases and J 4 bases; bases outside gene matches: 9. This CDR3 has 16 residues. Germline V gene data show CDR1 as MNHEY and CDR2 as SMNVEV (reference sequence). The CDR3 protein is CASSSPRTGRNQPQHF. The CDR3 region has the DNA TGTGCCAGCAGTTCACCACGGACAGGGCGAAATCAGCCCCAGCATTTT.

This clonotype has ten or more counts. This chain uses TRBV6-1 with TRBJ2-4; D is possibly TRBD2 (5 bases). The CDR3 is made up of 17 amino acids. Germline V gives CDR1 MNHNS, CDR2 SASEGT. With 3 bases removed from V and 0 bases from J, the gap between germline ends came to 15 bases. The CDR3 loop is CASSDSTGMVAKNIQYF. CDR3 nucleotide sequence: TGTGCCAGCAGTGATTCGACGGGGATGGTAGCCAAAAACATTCAGTACTTC.

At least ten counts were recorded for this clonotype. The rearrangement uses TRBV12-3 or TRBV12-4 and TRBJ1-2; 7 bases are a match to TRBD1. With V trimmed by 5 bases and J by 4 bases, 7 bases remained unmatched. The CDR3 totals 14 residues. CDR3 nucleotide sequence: TGTGCCAGCAGTGCGACAGGGAAATTCTATGGCTACACCTTC. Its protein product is CASSATGKFYGYTF.

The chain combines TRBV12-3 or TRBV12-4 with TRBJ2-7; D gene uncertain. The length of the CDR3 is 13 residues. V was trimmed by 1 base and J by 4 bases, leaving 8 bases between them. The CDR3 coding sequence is TGTGCCAGCAGTTTAGATCCGGGTTACGAGCAGTACTTC. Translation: CASSLDPGYEQYF.

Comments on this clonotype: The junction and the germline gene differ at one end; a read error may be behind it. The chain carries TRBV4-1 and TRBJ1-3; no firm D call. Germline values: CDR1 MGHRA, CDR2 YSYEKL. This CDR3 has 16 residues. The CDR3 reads CASSQVPAANGDTIYF. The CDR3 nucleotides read TGCGCCAGCAGCCAAGTCCCTGCGGCAAATGGAGACACCATATATTTT.

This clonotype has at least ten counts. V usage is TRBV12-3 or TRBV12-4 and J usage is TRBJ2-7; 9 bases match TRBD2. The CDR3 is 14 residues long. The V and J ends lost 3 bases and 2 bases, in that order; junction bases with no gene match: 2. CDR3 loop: CASSLSSGAYEQYF. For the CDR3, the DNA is TGTGCCAGCAGTTTGTCTAGCGGGGCCTACGAGCAGTACTTC.

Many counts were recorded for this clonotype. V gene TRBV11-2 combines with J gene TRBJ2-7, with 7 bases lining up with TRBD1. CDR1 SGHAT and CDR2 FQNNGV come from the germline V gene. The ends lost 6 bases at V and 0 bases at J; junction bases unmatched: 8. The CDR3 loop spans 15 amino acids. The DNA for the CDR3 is TGTGCCAGCAGTTACATTGACAGGGACTCCTACGAGCAGTACTTC. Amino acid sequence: CASSYIDRDSYEQYF.

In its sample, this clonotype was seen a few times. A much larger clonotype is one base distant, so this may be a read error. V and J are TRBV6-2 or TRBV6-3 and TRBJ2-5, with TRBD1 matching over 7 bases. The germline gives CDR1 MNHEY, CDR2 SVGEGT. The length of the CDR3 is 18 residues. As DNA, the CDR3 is TGTGCCAGCAGTTTCTCTTATCCCCCGGGGACAGACCAAGAGACCAAGTACTTC. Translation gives CASSFSYPPGTDQETKYF.

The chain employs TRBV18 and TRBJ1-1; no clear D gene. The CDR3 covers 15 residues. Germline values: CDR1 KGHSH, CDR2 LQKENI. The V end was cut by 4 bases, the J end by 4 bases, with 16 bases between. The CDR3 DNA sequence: TGTGCCAGCTCACACCTCCTCGCGCCGGGCACTGAAGCTTTCTTT. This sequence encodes CASSHLLAPGTEAFF.

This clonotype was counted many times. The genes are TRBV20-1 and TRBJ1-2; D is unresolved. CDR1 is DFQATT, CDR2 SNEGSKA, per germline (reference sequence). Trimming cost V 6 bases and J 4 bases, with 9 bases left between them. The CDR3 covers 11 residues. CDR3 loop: CSAAPPYGYTF. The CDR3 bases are TGCAGTGCCGCCCCCCCCTATGGCTACACCTTC.

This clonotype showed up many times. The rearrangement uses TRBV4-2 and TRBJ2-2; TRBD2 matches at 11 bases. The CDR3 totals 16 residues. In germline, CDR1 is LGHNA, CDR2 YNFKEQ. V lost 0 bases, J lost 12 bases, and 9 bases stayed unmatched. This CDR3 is CASSQDRASGGPKLFF. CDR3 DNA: TGTGCCAGCAGCCAAGATAGGGCTAGCGGGGGGCCGAAGCTGTTTTTT.

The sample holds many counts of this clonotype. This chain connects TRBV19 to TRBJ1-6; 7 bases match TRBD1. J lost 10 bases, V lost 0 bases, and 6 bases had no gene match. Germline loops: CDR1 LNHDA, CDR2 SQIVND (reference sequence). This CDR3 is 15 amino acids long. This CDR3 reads CASSIERQGRSPLHF. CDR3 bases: TGTGCCAGTAGTATAGAAAGACAGGGAAGGTCACCCCTCCACTTT.

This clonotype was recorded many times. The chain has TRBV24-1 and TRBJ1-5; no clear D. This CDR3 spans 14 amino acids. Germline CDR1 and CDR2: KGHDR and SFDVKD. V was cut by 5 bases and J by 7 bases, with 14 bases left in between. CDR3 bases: TGTGCCACCAGTGTGGCAGGTATTAGCCAGCCCCAGCATTTT. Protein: CATSVAGISQPQHF.

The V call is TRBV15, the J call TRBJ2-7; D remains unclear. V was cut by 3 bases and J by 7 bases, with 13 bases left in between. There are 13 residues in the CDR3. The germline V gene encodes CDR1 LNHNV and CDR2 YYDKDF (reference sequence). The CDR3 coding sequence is TGTGCCACCAGCAGTGGCAGGACGCGGGAGCAGTACTTC. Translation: CATSSGRTREQYF.

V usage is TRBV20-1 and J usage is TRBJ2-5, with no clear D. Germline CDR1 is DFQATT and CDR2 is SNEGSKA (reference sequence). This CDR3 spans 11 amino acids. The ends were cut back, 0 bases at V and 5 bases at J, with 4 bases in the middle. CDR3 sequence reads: CSARELETQYF. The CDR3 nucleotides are TGCAGTGCTAGAGAGTTGGAGACCCAGTACTTC.

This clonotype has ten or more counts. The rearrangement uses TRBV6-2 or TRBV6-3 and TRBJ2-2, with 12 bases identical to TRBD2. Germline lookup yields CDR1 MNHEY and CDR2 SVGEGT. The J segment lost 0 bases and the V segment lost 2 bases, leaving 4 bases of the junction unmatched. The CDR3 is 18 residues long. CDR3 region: CASSYRLAGASNTGELFF. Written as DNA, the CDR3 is TGTGCCAGCAGTTACCGACTAGCGGGGGCTTCGAACACCGGGGAGCTGTTTTTT.